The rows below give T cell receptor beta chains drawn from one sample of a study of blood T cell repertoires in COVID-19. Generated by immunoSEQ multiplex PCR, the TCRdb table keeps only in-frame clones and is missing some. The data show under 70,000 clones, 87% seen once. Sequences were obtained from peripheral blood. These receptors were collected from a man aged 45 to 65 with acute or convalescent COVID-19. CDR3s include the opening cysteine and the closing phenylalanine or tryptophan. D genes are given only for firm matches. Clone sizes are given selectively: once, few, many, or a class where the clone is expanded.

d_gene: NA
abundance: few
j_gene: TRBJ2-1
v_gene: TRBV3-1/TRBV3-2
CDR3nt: TGTGCCAGCAGCCAAGTGGGGGACACATGGAATGAGCAGTTCTTC
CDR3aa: CASSQVGDTWNEQFF

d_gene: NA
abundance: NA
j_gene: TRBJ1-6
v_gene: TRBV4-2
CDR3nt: TGTGCCAGCAGCCAAGAGCGGACAGATCCACCCCTCCACTTT
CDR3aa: CASSQERTDPPLHF

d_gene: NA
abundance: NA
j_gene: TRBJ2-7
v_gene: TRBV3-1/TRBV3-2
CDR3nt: TGTGCCAGCAGCCGCGGGTTCTCCTACGAGCAGTACTTC
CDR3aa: CASSRGFSYEQYF

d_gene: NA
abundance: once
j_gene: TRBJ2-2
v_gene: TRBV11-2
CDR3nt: TGTGCCAGCAGCTCACCCCAGGGCGACACCGGGGAGCTGTTTTTT
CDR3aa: CASSSPQGDTGELFF

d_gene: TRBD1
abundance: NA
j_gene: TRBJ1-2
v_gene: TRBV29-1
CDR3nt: TGCAGCGCCGAGGGACAGGGGGCTTATGGCTACACCTTC
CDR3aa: CSAEGQGAYGYTF

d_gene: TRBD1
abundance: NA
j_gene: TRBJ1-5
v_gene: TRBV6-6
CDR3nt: TGTGCCAGCAGTTACTCGCTTCAGACAGGGCAGCCCCAGCATTTT
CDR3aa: CASSYSLQTGQPQHF

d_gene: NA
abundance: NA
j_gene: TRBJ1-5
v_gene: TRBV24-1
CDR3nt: TGTGCCACCAGTGTATCCGGGAATCAGCCCCAGCATTTT
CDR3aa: CATSVSGNQPQHF

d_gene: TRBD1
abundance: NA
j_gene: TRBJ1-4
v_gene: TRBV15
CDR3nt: TGTGCCACCAGCAGGTCGGACAGGGGCCGCATTAATGAAAAACTGTTTTTT
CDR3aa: CATSRSDRGRINEKLFF

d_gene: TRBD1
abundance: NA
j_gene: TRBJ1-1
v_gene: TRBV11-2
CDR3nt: TGTGCCAGCAGCCCATCGACAGGGGGCGCAACTTTCTTT
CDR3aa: CASSPSTGGATFF

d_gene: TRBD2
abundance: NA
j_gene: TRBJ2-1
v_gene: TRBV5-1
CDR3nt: TGCGCCAGCAGCTTGCCGACTAGCGGTAACAATGAGCAGTTCTTC
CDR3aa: CASSLPTSGNNEQFF

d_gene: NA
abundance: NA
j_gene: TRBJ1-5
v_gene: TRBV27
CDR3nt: TGTGCCAGCAGTTTATCACAGGTGCAAGGTTCGGTTCAGCCCCAGCATTTT
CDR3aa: CASSLSQVQGSVQPQHF

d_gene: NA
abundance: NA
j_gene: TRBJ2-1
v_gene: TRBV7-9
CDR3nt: TGTGCCAGCAGCCCCGGGACTGTCAATGAGCAGTTCTTC
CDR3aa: CASSPGTVNEQFF

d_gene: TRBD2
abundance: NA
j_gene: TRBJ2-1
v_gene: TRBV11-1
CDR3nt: TGTGCCAGCAGCTTAAGGGCTAGCGGGAGAGGAAATGAGCAGTTCTTC
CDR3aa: CASSLRASGRGNEQFF

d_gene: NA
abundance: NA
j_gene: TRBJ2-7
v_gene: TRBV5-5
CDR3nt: TGTGCCAGCAGTTCGATAGGACTCCGGACCTTTTACGAGCAGTACTTC
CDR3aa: CASSSIGLRTFYEQYF

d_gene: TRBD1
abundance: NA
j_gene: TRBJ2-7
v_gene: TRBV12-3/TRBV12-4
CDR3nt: TGTGCCAGCAGAGGGGGCTGGGAGCAGTACTTC
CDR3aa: CASRGGWEQYF

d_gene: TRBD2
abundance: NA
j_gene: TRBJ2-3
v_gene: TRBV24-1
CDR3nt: TGTGCCACCAGTGATCGGACTAGCCCAGATACGCAGTATTTT
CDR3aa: CATSDRTSPDTQYF

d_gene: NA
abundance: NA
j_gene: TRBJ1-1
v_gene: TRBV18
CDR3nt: TGTGCCAGCTCATTCTCAGATGAAGCTTTCTTT
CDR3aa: CASSFSDEAFF

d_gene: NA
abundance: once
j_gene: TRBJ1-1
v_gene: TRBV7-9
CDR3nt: TGTGCCAGCAGCTTACCCAGGGCGGACGAAGCTTTCTTT
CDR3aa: CASSLPRADEAFF

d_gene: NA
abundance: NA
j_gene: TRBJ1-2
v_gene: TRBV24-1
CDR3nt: TGTGCCACCAGTGACTCCCGGGAACCCAATTATGGCTACACCTTC
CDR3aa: CATSDSREPNYGYTF

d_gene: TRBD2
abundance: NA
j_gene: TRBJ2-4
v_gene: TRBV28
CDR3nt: TGTGCCAGCAGTTTAGCGGGAGCAAGGAACATTCAGTACTTC
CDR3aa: CASSLAGARNIQYF

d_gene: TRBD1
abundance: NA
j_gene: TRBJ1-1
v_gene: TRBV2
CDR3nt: TGTGCCAGCAGTTATCGGACAGGTACGAACACTGAAGCTTTCTTT
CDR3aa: CASSYRTGTNTEAFF

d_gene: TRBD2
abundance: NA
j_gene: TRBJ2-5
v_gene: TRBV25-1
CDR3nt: TGTGCCAGCAGTGGTCCGGGACTAGCGGGGAACGCCCAAGAGACCCAGTACTTC
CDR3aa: CASSGPGLAGNAQETQYF

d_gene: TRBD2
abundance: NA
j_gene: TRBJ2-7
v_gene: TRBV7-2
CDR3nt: TGTGCCAGCAGCCGCAGAGCTAGCGGGGAGCAGTACTTC
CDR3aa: CASSRRASGEQYF

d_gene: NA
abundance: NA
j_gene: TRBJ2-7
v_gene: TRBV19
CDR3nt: TGTGCCAGTAGTGTCAACAGCTTTTACGAGCAGTACTTC
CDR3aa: CASSVNSFYEQYF

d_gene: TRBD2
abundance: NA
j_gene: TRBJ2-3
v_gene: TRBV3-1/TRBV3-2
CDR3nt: TGTGCCAGCAGCCAGTCCGGGGGGGGCCCCTGGGTTACGCAGTATTTT
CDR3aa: CASSQSGGGPWVTQYF

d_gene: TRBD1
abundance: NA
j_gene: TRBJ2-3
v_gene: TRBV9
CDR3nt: TGTGCCAGCAGCGTAGGAGGGGGCAGCACAGATACGCAGTATTTT
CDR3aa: CASSVGGGSTDTQYF

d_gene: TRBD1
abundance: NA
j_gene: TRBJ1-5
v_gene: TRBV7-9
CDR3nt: TGTGCCAGCAGCCATGACAGGGGGCCTTGGGATCAGCCCCAGCATTTT
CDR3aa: CASSHDRGPWDQPQHF

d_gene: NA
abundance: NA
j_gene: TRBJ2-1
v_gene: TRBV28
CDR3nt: TGTGCCAGCAGTTCGAAAAACATATTAGCGGCACTATACAATGAGCAGTTCTTC
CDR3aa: CASSSKNILAALYNEQFF

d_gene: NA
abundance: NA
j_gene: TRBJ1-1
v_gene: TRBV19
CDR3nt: TGTGCCAGCCACGCTGACTTTCTTGACACTGAAGCTTTCTTT
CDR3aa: CASHADFLDTEAFF

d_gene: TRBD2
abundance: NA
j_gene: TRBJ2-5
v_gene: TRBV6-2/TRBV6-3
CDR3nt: TGTGCCAGCAGTTACTTTCTCGCGGGAGGAAGGGGGGAGACCCAGTACTTC
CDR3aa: CASSYFLAGGRGETQYF

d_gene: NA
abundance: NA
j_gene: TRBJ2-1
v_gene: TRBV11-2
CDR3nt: TGTGCCAGCAGCCAACTCAGGGTGCAGTTCTTC
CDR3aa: CASSQLRVQFF

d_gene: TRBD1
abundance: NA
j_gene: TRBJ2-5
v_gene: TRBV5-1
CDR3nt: TGCGCCAGCAGCGGGGGACAGCTTCAAGAGACCCAGTACTTC
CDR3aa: CASSGGQLQETQYF

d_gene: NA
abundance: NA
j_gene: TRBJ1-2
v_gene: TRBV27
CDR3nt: TGTGCCAGCAGTTCAACGAAGGGGCACGGCTATGGCTACACCTTC
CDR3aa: CASSSTKGHGYGYTF

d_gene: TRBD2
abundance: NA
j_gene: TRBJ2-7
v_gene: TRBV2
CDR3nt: TGTGCCAGGCGGGCTAGCGGGCGTTACGAGCAGTACTTC
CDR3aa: CARRASGRYEQYF

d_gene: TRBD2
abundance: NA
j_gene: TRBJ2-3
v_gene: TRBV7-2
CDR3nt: TGTGCCAGCAGCTCATCTGCTAGCGGGGTTTTCACAGATACGCAGTATTTT
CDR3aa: CASSSSASGVFTDTQYF

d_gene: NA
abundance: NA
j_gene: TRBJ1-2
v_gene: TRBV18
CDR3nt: TGTGCCAGCTCACGCCGGGACATGAGTAACTATGGCTACACCTTC
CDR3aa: CASSRRDMSNYGYTF

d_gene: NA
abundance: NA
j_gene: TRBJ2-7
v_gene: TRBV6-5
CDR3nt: TGTGCCACCGAACCTAGAGGCTCCTACGAGCAGTACTTC
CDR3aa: CATEPRGSYEQYF

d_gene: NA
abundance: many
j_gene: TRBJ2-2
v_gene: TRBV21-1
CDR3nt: TGTGCCAGCAGCAAACGCGGGACCCCAAGCGGGGAGCTGTTTTTT
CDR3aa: CASSKRGTPSGELFF